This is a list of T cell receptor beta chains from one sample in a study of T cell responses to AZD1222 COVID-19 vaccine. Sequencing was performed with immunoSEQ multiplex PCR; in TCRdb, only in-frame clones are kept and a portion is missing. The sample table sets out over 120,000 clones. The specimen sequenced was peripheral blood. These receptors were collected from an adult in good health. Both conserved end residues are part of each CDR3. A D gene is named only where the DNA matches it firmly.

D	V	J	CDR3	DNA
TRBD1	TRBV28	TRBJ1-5	CASSPMDRAGQPQHF	TGTGCCAGCAGTCCGATGGACAGGGCGGGTCAGCCCCAGCATTTT
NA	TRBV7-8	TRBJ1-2	CASSLERGWRYGYTF	TGTGCCAGCAGCTTAGAGCGGGGGTGGCGGTATGGCTACACCTTC
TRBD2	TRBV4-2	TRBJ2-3	CASSQDLGGLAGGTDTQYF	TGTGCCAGCAGCCAAGATCTTGGCGGACTAGCGGGGGGCACAGATACGCAGTATTTT
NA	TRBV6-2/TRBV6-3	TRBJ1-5	CASSYSGRFYQPQHF	TGTGCCAGCAGTTACTCTGGACGCTTTTATCAGCCCCAGCATTTT
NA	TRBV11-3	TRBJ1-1	CASSLDPVGTEAFF	TGTGCCAGCAGCTTAGATCCCGTGGGCACTGAAGCTTTCTTT
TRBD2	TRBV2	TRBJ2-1	CASTIGTNYNEQFF	TGTGCCAGCACTATAGGGACTAACTACAATGAGCAGTTCTTC
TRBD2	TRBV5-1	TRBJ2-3	CASGLAGGPTDTQYF	TGCGCCAGTGGACTAGCGGGGGGCCCCACAGATACGCAGTATTTT
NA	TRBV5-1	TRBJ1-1	CASSERGYNTEAFF	TGCGCCAGCAGCGAGAGGGGGTACAACACTGAAGCTTTCTTT
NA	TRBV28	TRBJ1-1	CASSTGNTEAFF	TGTGCCAGCAGTACAGGGAACACTGAAGCTTTCTTT
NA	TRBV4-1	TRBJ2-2	CASSPRQGNTGELFF	TGCGCCAGCAGCCCCAGGCAAGGAAACACCGGGGAGCTGTTTTTT
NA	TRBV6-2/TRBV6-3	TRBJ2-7	CASSWGGLAGSLEEQYF	TGTGCCAGCAGTTGGGGCGGGTTGGCGGGGTCCCTGGAGGAGCAGTACTTC
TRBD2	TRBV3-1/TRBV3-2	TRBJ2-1	CASRETSGGQDEQFF	TGTGCCAGCAGGGAGACTAGCGGGGGGCAGGATGAGCAGTTCTTC
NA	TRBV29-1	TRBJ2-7	CSVDNGKQYF	TGCAGCGTTGATAACGGCAAGCAGTACTTC
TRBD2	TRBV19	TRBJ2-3	CASSAPGLAGRTDTQYF	TGTGCCAGTAGTGCCCCCGGACTAGCGGGGAGAACAGATACGCAGTATTTT
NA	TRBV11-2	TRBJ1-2	CASSLGSFYGYTF	TGTGCCAGCAGCTTAGGTAGCTTCTATGGCTACACCTTC
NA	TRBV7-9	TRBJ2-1	CASSLGRTLALGGEQFF	TGTGCCAGCAGCTTAGGCAGAACTCTGGCCCTAGGCGGTGAGCAGTTCTTC
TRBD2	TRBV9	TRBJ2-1	CASSVELAGDNEQFF	TGTGCCAGCAGCGTAGAACTAGCGGGCGACAATGAGCAGTTCTTC
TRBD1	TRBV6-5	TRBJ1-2	CASSPPGQGVVGYTF	TGTGCCAGCAGCCCCCCTGGGCAGGGGGTGGTCGGCTACACCTTC
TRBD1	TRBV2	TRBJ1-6	CASTRDRVNSPLHF	TGTGCCAGCACAAGGGACAGGGTAAATTCACCCCTCCACTTT
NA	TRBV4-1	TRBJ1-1	CASSQWQGPLNTEAFF	TGCGCCAGCAGCCAATGGCAGGGTCCCCTGAACACTGAAGCTTTCTTT
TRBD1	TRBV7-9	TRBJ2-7	CASSRLRTGGLSGEQYF	TGTGCCAGCAGCCGCCTCCGGACAGGGGGCTTATCGGGGGAGCAGTACTTC
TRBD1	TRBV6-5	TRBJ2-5	CASSPTGVETQYF	TGTGCCAGCAGCCCAACAGGGGTGGAGACCCAGTACTTC
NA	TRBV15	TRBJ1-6	CATSRVAGWNSPLHF	TGTGCCACCAGCAGAGTAGCGGGTTGGAATTCACCCCTCCACTTT
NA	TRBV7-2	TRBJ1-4	CASSQYATNEKLFF	TGTGCCAGCAGCCAATACGCAACTAATGAAAAACTGTTTTTT
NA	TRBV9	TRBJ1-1	CASSLRTSSNEAFF	TGTGCCAGCAGCCTCCGGACTAGTTCAAATGAAGCTTTCTTT
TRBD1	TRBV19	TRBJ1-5	CASSVPGQGRQPQHF	TGTGCCAGTAGTGTCCCGGGACAGGGCCGGCAGCCCCAGCATTTT
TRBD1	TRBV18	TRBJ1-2	CASSPGQDPYRYTF	TGTGCCAGCTCACCGGGACAGGACCCATATCGCTACACCTTC
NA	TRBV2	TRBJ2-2	CASSQRANTGELFF	TGTGCCAGCAGTCAGCGGGCGAACACCGGGGAGCTGTTTTTT
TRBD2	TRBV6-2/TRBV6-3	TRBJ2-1	CASSYSTAGTGFF	TGTGCCAGCAGTTACTCCACAGCGGGGACGGGGTTCTTC
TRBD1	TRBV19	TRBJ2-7	CASSIGIGGNEQYF	TGTGCCAGTAGTATAGGTATAGGGGGCAACGAGCAGTACTTC
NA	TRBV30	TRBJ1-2	CAWSPPYPGGYGYTF	TGTGCCTGGAGTCCACCCTACCCCGGGGGCTATGGCTACACCTTC
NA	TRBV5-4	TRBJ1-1	CASSQIVEYREEAFF	TGTGCCAGCAGCCAAATCGTGGAGTACAGGGAGGAAGCTTTCTTT
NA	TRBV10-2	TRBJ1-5	CASTRGGTEPQHF	TGCGCCAGCACTCGGGGGGGTACGGAGCCCCAGCATTTT
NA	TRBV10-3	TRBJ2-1	CAIRTGTLNEQFF	TGTGCCATCAGGACCGGGACGCTCAATGAGCAGTTCTTC
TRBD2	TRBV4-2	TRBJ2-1	CASSQVAGSSYNEQFF	TGTGCCAGCAGCCAAGTAGCGGGGAGCTCCTACAATGAGCAGTTCTTC
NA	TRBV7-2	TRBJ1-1	CASSPNLNTEAFF	TGTGCCAGCAGCCCGAACCTTAACACTGAAGCTTTCTTT
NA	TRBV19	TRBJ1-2	CASSSYGGPGDYGYTF	TGTGCCAGTAGTTCATACGGGGGGCCGGGGGACTATGGCTACACCTTC